This TCR beta chain was profiled in a study of vaccination and CD4 T cells after COVID-19. Study background: The convalescent group had six males, four females, seven Caucasians, two Asians, one multiracial.

Remarks on this clonotype: Its antigen remains unidentified.

Cultured CD4+ T cell DNA was sequenced using the Oncomine TCR Beta short-read assay. TCRdb redid the calling of the PCR reads with MiXCR, one entry per CDR3 protein. The sample lists under 20,000 distinct CDR3 sequences; roughly two fifths were seen once. Regarding treatment: approximately 10-day PBMC culture with coronavirus spike peptide pools or control peptides (ViraFEST assay). This material consisted of CD4+ T cells from blood, cultured in vitro, taken after SARS-CoV-2 vaccination. The clonotype comes from a human donor who had recovered from COVID-19.

The CDR3 nucleotides are TGTGCCAGCAGTTTATCGGGAGGGCCCTACAATGAGCAGTTCTTC. It encodes CASSLSGGPYNEQFF. The gene calls are TRBV28 and TRBJ2-1, with 8 bases that match TRBD2. The length of the CDR3 is 15 residues. V shed 1 base, J shed 2 bases, and the junction held 1 base outside the gene matches. Germline lookup yields CDR1 MDHEN and CDR2 SYDVKM.